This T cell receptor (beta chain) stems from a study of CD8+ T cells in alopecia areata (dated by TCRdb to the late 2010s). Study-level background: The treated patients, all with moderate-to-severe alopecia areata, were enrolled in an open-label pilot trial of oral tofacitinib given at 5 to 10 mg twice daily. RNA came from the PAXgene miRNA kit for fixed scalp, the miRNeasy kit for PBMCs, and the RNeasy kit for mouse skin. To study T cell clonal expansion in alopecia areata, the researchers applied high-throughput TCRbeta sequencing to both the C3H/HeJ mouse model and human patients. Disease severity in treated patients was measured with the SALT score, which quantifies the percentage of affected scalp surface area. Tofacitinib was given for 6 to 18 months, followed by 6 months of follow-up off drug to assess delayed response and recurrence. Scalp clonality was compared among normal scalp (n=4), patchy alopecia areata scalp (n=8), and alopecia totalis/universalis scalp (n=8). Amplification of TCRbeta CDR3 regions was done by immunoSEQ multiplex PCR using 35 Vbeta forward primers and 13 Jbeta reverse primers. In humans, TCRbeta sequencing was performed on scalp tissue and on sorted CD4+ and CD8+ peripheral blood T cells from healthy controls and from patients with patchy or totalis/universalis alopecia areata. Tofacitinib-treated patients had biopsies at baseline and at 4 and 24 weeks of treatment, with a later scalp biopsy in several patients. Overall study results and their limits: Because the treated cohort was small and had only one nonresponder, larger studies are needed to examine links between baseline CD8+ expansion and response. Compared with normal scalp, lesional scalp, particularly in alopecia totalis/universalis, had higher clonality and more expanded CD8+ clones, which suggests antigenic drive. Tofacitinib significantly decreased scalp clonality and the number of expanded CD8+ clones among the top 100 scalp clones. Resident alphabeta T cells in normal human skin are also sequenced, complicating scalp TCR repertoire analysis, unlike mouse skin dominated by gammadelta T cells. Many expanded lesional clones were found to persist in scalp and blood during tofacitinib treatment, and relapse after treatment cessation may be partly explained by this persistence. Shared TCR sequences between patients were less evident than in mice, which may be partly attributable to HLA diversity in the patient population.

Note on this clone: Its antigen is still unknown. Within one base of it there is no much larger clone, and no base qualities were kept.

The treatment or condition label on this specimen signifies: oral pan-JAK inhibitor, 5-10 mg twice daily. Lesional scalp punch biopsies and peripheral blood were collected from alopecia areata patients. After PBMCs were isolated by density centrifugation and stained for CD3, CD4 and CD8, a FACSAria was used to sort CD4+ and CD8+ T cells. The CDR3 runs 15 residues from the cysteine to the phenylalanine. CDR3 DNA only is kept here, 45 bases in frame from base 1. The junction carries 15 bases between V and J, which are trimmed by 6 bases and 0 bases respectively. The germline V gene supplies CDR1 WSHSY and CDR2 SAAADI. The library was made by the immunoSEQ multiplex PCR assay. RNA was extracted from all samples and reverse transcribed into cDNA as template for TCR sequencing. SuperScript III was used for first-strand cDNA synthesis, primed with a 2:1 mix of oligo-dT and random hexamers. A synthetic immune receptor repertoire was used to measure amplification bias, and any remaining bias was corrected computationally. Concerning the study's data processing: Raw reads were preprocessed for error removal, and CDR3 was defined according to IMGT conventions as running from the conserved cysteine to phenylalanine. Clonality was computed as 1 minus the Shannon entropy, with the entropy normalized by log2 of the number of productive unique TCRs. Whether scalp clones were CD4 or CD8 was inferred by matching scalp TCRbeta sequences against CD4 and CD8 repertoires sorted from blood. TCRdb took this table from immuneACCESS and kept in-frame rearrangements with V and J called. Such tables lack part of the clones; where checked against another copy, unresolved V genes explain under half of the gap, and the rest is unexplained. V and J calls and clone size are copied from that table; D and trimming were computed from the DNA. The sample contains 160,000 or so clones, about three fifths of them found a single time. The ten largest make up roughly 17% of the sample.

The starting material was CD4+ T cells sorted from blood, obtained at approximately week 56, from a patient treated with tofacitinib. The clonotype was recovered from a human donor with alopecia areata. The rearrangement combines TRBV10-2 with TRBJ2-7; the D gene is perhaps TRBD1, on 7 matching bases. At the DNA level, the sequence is TGCGCCAGCAGCCTTACAGGGGACTTCTCCTACGAGCAGTACTTC. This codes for CASSLTGDFSYEQYF.